The next 9 T cell receptor beta chains were all read from a single sample in a study of beta chain features in type 1 diabetes. Investigators reverse transcribed all isolated RNA, so they sequenced expressed TCRB transcripts. Method: immunoSEQ multiplex PCR; TCRdb's copy keeps in-frame clones and lacks some. The sample contains 200,000 to 250,000 clones, 9.5% to 13% of which appear only once. Sequenced input: central memory CD4+ T cells from blood. The receptors derive from a man aged 18 to 30 in good health.

The rearrangement uses TRBV5-6 and TRBJ2-2; D gene uncertain. The germline V gene encodes CDR1 SGHDT and CDR2 YYEEEE. The CDR3 consists of 11 residues. Trimming stripped 0 bases from V and 7 bases from J, with 1 base between. CDR3: CASSLDGELFF. DNA for the CDR3: TGTGCCAGCAGCTTGGACGGGGAGCTGTTTTTT.

The sample holds a few counts of this clone. The chain uses TRBV2 and TRBJ2-2; 8 bases are a match to TRBD1. The CDR3 loop spans 13 amino acids. V was pared by 6 bases and J by 6 bases, with 3 bases of the junction left unmatched. CDR1 is SNHLY and CDR2 is FYNNEI in the germline V gene. CDR3 loop: CASSATGAGELFF. The CDR3 DNA follows: TGTGCCAGCAGCGCGACAGGGGCCGGGGAGCTGTTTTTT.

CDR3: CASNDWSSYNEQFF. DNA of the CDR3: TGTGCCAGCAACGACTGGAGCTCCTACAATGAGCAGTTCTTC. This chain joins TRBV6-5 and TRBJ2-1; no clear D. The CDR3 loop spans 14 amino acids. The germline V and J ends were trimmed by 7 bases and 0 bases, with 10 bases remaining between them. Germline V gene data show CDR1 as MNHEY and CDR2 as SVGAGI.

The CDR3 reads CAWSTGRSYEQYF. The CDR3 nucleotides are TGTGCCTGGAGCACGGGACGGTCCTACGAGCAGTACTTC. V and J are TRBV30 and TRBJ2-5, with D possibly being TRBD1 or TRBD2 (5 bases each). The J call could be wrong; TRBJ2-7 is a better fit for the DNA end. The CDR3 runs 13 residues. Germline V gene data show CDR1 as GTSNPN and CDR2 as SVGIG (reference sequence).

This clone was observed a single time. This rearrangement joins TRBV7-9 to TRBJ2-7; D is perhaps TRBD1 or TRBD2 (5 bases each). V was pared by 4 bases and J by 7 bases, with 17 bases between. Per germline, CDR1 SEHNR and CDR2 FQNEAQ (reference sequence). The CDR3 loop spans 14 amino acids. This CDR3 is CASSSSGSEGEQYF. In DNA, the CDR3 is TGTGCCAGCAGCTCTTCAGGGTCAGAGGGTGAGCAGTACTTC.

Many counts were recorded for this clone. This chain joins TRBV10-3 and TRBJ2-3; 10 bases agree with TRBD1. The V gene's germline CDR1 is ENHRY and CDR2 SYGVKD. V gave up 2 bases and J gave up 3 bases; unmatched junction bases: 2. CDR3 length: 15 residues. The CDR3 coding sequence is TGTGCCATCAGTGAGGAGGACAGGGGGACAGATACGCAGTATTTT. It codes for CAISEEDRGTDTQYF.

The V gene is TRBV7-9, the J gene TRBJ2-2, with D perhaps given as TRBD1 or TRBD2 (5 bases each). With 1 base removed from V and 1 base from J, the gap between germline ends came to 7 bases. The length of the CDR3 is 15 residues. The germline gives CDR1 SEHNR, CDR2 FQNEAQ (reference sequence). CDR3 sequence (DNA): TGTGCCAGCAGCTTAGGGGGACGGAACACCGGGGAGCTGTTTTTT. Amino acids: CASSLGGRNTGELFF.

This clone turned up a few times. J is TRBJ2-3 and V is TRBV29-1; the D gene is possibly TRBD1 (6 bases). The V gene lost 7 bases and the J gene lost 2 bases, with 13 bases spanning the gap. CDR1 is SQVTM and CDR2 is ANQGSEA in the germline V gene. CDR3 length equals 13 residues. The CDR3 region is CSAWGTNTDTQYF. The CDR3 coding sequence is TGCAGCGCCTGGGGGACAAACACAGATACGCAGTATTTT.

This clone has only a few counts. The chain joins TRBV5-1 to TRBJ2-1; 9 nucleotides line up with TRBD2. In germline, CDR1 is SGHRS, CDR2 YFSETQ. V lost 2 bases, J lost 6 bases, and 9 bases stayed unmatched. CDR3 size: 16 residues. DNA of the CDR3: TGCGCCAGCAGCTTTTTAACCGGGACTAGCTCCAATGAGCAGTTCTTC. Its protein product is CASSFLTGTSSNEQFF. The whole variable domain, filled in from reference TRBV5-1 and TRBJ2-1, reads KAGVTQTPRYLIKTRGQQVTLSCSPISGHRSVSWYQQTPGQGLQFLFEYFSETQRNKGNFPGRFSGRQFSNSRSEMNVSTLELGDSALYLCASSFLTGTSSNEQFFGPGTRLTVL.